Listed below are T cell receptor beta chains from one sample, sequenced in a study of cytotoxic CD8 clonotypes in ibrutinib-treated CLL. Clones were read by immunoSEQ multiplex PCR, and TCRdb kept only the in-frame ones, dropping some. The top ten hold 5.7% of the sample, which has 19,000 or so clones, 81% seen once. The source material was PBMCs, sampled before ibrutinib treatment. The receptors shown here come from a human donor with chronic lymphocytic leukemia. Each CDR3 is given with its conserved first and last residue. D genes are given only for firm matches.

d_call j_call v_call cdr3_aa
TRBD1 TRBJ2-3 TRBV6-1 CASGQGPDTQYF
TRBD1 TRBJ2-5 TRBV2 CASSRTDREGETQYF
. TRBJ1-2 TRBV27 CASRNSPGSPNGYTF
TRBD1 TRBJ1-6 TRBV5-4 CASSRGRDRYSPLHF
. TRBJ1-2 TRBV6-6 CASSDARYGYTF
. TRBJ2-2 TRBV9 CASSVGSGRNTGELFF
. TRBJ1-2 TRBV28 CASSRILANYGYTF
. TRBJ1-6 TRBV5-1 CASSLATALYSPLHF
. TRBJ1-5 TRBV28 CASSGQRNQPQHF
. TRBJ2-7 TRBV7-9 CASSLVGSEQYF
. TRBJ1-5 TRBV5-6 CASSLGWQGTVPQHF
. TRBJ1-4 TRBV4-1 CASSQDSDEKLFF
. TRBJ1-1 TRBV18 CASSLAGTNTEAFF
. TRBJ1-1 TRBV7-2 CASSWLNTEAFF
TRBD1 TRBJ1-6 TRBV5-1 CASSLGGQGPPLHF
. TRBJ1-1 TRBV4-3 CASSQSLGATEAFF
TRBD1 TRBJ1-1 TRBV2 CASGRTGGPTEAFF